The 10 T cell receptor beta chains reported below all come from one sample, sequenced in a study of cytotoxic CD8 clonotypes in ibrutinib-treated CLL. Profiling relied on immunoSEQ multiplex PCR, and the TCRdb table lists in-frame clones only, not all of them. Of roughly 63,000 clones listed, roughly 57% were seen once; the top ten hold roughly 14%. The sequenced sample was PBMCs, obtained after 12 months of ibrutinib treatment. Source of these receptors: a human donor with chronic lymphocytic leukemia.

This chain links TRBV10-3 with TRBJ1-1; 9 nucleotides match TRBD1. Germline-derived CDR1 and CDR2 are ENHRY and SYGVKD. The CDR3 covers 12 residues. The V segment lost 7 bases and the J segment 4 bases; nucleotides outside the gene matches: 1. This CDR3 is CAITDRGTEAFF. For the CDR3, the DNA is TGTGCCATCACGGACAGGGGCACTGAAGCTTTCTTT.

This clone appeared once. The chain has TRBV5-4 and TRBJ2-5, with D uncertain. V lost 1 base, J lost 4 bases, and 5 bases lay in between. CDR3 length equals 12 residues. Per the germline V gene, CDR1 is SGHNT and CDR2 is YYREEE (reference sequence). CDR3: CASSLLGETQYF. For the CDR3, the DNA is TGTGCCAGCAGCTTGCTAGGAGAGACCCAGTACTTC.

This clone was seen just once. V gene TRBV18 combines with J gene TRBJ1-1; 8 nucleotides align to TRBD1. The CDR3 is 15 amino acids. The trim removed 3 bases at V and 5 bases at J, leaving 8 bases unmatched. In germline, CDR1 is KGHSH, CDR2 LQKENI. CDR3 sequence: CASSPERQGKTEAFF. The CDR3, as DNA: TGTGCCAGCTCACCGGAGAGACAGGGGAAAACTGAAGCTTTCTTT.

The rearrangement uses TRBV7-9 and TRBJ2-5, with 8 bases fitting TRBD2. The length of the CDR3 is 15 residues. V lost 4 bases to trimming and J lost 4 bases; unmatched junction nucleotides: 8. Germline loops: CDR1 SEHNR, CDR2 FQNEAQ (reference sequence). The CDR3 sequence: CASSSIIAGRETQYF. The CDR3 nucleotides are TGTGCCAGCAGCTCAATCATAGCGGGAAGAGAGACCCAGTACTTC.

The chain recombines TRBV7-9 with TRBJ1-6; D gene uncertain. Germline loops: CDR1 SEHNR, CDR2 FQNEAQ (reference sequence). The ends were cut back, 5 bases at V and 13 bases at J, with 24 bases in the middle. This CDR3 has 16 amino acids. CDR3 sequence reads: CASSDLFWGIHDPLHF. For the CDR3, the DNA is TGTGCCAGCAGCGATCTATTTTGGGGAATTCATGATCCCCTCCACTTT.

The rearrangement uses TRBV19 and TRBJ2-1, with 10 bases identical to TRBD2. The CDR3 extends over 21 amino acids. Germline CDR1 LNHDA, CDR2 SQIVND (reference sequence). With V trimmed by 6 bases and J by 3 bases, 23 bases remained unmatched. This CDR3 is CASSRRSSSGSTPQIYNEQFF. CDR3 in DNA: TGTGCCAGTAGCCGTAGATCGTCTAGCGGGAGTACCCCCCAAATCTACAATGAGCAGTTCTTC.

This clone was counted a few times. The chain is built from TRBV20-1 and TRBJ1-1, with D unresolved. The V gene's germline CDR1 is DFQATT and CDR2 SNEGSKA (reference sequence). V lost 6 bases to trimming and J lost 4 bases, with 9 bases between them. The CDR3 consists of 11 residues. The CDR3 region has the DNA TGCAGTGCCATCCGAAGCACTGAAGCTTTCTTT. The encoded protein is CSAIRSTEAFF.

This clone was observed many times. This sequence joins TRBV29-1 and TRBJ2-7, with D perhaps matching TRBD2 (6 bases). Deletions cut 5 bases from V and 5 bases from J, with 16 bases between. This CDR3 spans 13 amino acids. Germline CDR1 reads SQVTM; CDR2 reads ANQGSEA. The CDR3 sequence is CSVFGGGSNEQYF. The CDR3 DNA follows: TGCAGCGTTTTCGGTGGGGGGTCCAACGAGCAGTACTTC.

V is TRBV4-1 and J is TRBJ1-5; D may be TRBD1 (5 bases). Germline V gene lookup returns CDR1 MGHRA and CDR2 YSYEKL. V lost 2 bases to trimming and J lost 1 base, with 9 bases between them. The CDR3 runs to 15 residues. CDR3 DNA: TGCGCCAGCAGCCAACCCGACAGAAGCAATCAGCCCCAGCATTTT. Amino acid sequence: CASSQPDRSNQPQHF.

The V gene is TRBV6-1, the J gene TRBJ1-3; D unresolved. Trimming left V 2 bases short and J 0 bases short, with 17 bases between. CDR3 size: 18 residues. Germline V gene lookup returns CDR1 MNHNS and CDR2 SASEGT. CDR3 nucleotide sequence: TGTGCCAGCAGTGAAAGCGATCCCGGGGTGTACTCTGGAAACACCATATATTTT. Its translation: CASSESDPGVYSGNTIYF.